Listed here are 9 T cell receptor beta chains from one sample, sequenced in a study of vaccination and CD4 T cells after COVID-19. The study sequenced cultured CD4+ T cell DNA using the Oncomine TCR Beta short-read assay. One entry per CDR3 protein results from TCRdb running MiXCR on the PCR reads. The table lists 21,000 or so distinct CDR3 sequences, around 42% of them singletons. These receptors lack a known antigen. Treatment noted: roughly ten-day PBMC culture with coronavirus spike peptide pools or control peptides (ViraFEST assay). Sequenced: CD4+ T cells from blood, cultured in vitro. Receptors originate from a human donor who had recovered from COVID-19.

The chain joins TRBV20-1 to TRBJ2-4; D might be TRBD2 (7 bases). The CDR3 is 17 residues long. Between the trimmed V and J ends, which lost 1 base and 0 bases, there was a span of 16 bases. Germline V lookup: CDR1 DFQATT, CDR2 SNEGSKA (reference sequence). CDR3 sequence (DNA): TGCAGTGCTAGAGCCAGGTGGGGGGGGCAAGCCAAAAACATTCAGTACTTC. Protein product: CSARARWGGQAKNIQYF.

The chain uses TRBV20-1 and TRBJ2-3; 13 bases line up with TRBD2. Germline V gives CDR1 DFQATT, CDR2 SNEGSKA (reference sequence). The CDR3 totals 17 residues. V gave up 3 bases and J gave up 1 base; unmatched junction bases: 7. The CDR3 spells CSASGTSGTWGTDTQYF. In nucleotides, the CDR3 is TGCAGTGCTAGCGGGACTAGCGGGACCTGGGGCACAGATACGCAGTATTTT.

In this sample, this clonotype turned up a few times. V is TRBV19 and J is TRBJ1-2, with 8 bases that match TRBD1. This CDR3 region has 14 residues. The trim removed 0 bases at V and 4 bases at J, leaving 1 base unmatched. Germline V gene lookup returns CDR1 LNHDA and CDR2 SQIVND (reference sequence). The CDR3 here is CASSIEDRVYGYTF. The DNA for the CDR3 is TGTGCCAGTAGTATAGAGGACAGGGTCTATGGCTACACCTTC.

The CDR3 DNA follows: TGTGCCAGCAGCCACGGGAGTCAGGGCTCCTACGAGCAGTACTTC. Amino acid sequence: CASSHGSQGSYEQYF. The chain employs TRBV6-1 and TRBJ2-7; possibly TRBD2 for D (6 bases). The CDR3 has 15 residues. V was clipped by 6 bases and J by 0 bases, with 15 bases between them. Looked up from germline, CDR1 is MNHNS and CDR2 is SASEGT.

V and J are TRBV12-3 or TRBV12-4 and TRBJ2-7; unclear D gene. The V and J ends lost 0 bases and 2 bases respectively, with 5 bases between them. The CDR3 runs 13 residues. In nucleotides, the CDR3 is TGTGCCAGCAGTTTAGCGTTAGCCTACGAGCAGTACTTC. Amino acid sequence: CASSLALAYEQYF.

The J gene is TRBJ2-3, the V gene TRBV21-1; TRBD1 is taken as the D call from the table, unchecked against the DNA. TRBV21-1 is a listed pseudogene. The CDR3 has 16 amino acids. CDR3 in DNA: TGTGCCAGCAGCAAAGAGGGGACAGGTCACACAGATACGCAGTATTTT. As protein: CASSKEGTGHTDTQYF.

The chain links TRBV2 to TRBJ1-2; no firm D call. Trimming removed 5 bases from V and 1 base from J, with 14 bases in between. Per the germline V gene, CDR1 is SNHLY and CDR2 is FYNNEI. The CDR3 sequence is 15 residues long. As DNA, the CDR3 is TGTGCCAGCAGTCCGATAGGGAGACTTAACTATGGCTACACCTTC. Amino acid sequence: CASSPIGRLNYGYTF.

This clonotype turned up a few times. This chain's CDR3 is CATSDSGRIRTDTQYF. For the CDR3, the DNA is TGTGCCACCAGTGATTCTGGAAGGATCCGCACAGATACGCAGTATTTT. This chain connects TRBV24-1 to TRBJ2-3; D remains unclear. The V and J ends lost 2 bases and 1 base respectively, with 12 bases between them. The V gene's germline CDR1 is KGHDR and CDR2 SFDVKD. The CDR3 spans 16 residues.

The chain carries TRBV7-9 and TRBJ1-1; TRBD1 is a possible D gene (5 bases). The CDR3 totals 16 residues. Trimming removed 5 bases at V and 2 bases at J, with 18 bases between. Germline values: CDR1 SEHNR, CDR2 FQNEAQ (reference sequence). CDR3 protein: CASSRLEAGYNTEAFF. The CDR3 nucleotides are TGTGCCAGCAGCCGGCTGGAAGCAGGGTATAACACTGAAGCTTTCTTT.